The entry that follows covers one T cell receptor beta chain sequence. The CDR3 length is 19 residues. The V end lost 4 bases, the J end lost 0 bases, and 24 bases lay between the germline ends. Looked up from germline, CDR1 is SGHDT and CDR2 is YYEEEE. This specimen comes from a study of siplizumab effects on memory and regulatory T cells. Produced via immunoSEQ multiplex PCR; TCRdb's table is partial and in-frame only. The sample has some 90,000 clones, 85% to 90% seen once; the top ten hold around 16%. This sequence joins TRBV5-6 and TRBJ2-3, with unresolved D. The receptor's source is a human donor in good health. Input material: CD4+ T cells sorted from blood. CDR3 in amino acids: CASSRWVAGRFTSTDTQYF. In DNA form, the CDR3 reads TGTGCCAGCAGCAGGTGGGTCGCAGGAAGATTTACTAGCACAGATACGCAGTATTTT. Complete variable domain (other parts from reference TRBV5-6 and TRBJ2-3): DAGVTQSPTHLIKTRGQQVTLRCSPKSGHDTVSWYQQALGQGPQFIFQYYEEEERQRGNFPDRFSGHQFPNYSSELNVNALLLGDSALYLCASSRWVAGRFTSTDTQYFGPGTRLTVL.